These 10 T cell receptor beta chains came from one sample sequenced in a study of blood T cell repertoires in COVID-19. Sequenced by immunoSEQ multiplex PCR; TCRdb stores in-frame clones only, minus some. The sample has a few hundred thousand clones, 89% seen once; the top ten hold roughly an eighth. The sequenced sample consisted of peripheral blood. These receptors were taken from a woman aged 55 to 70 with acute or convalescent COVID-19.

In its sample, this clone was seen once. The J gene is TRBJ2-1, the V gene TRBV27; maybe TRBD2 (7 bases). Germline V lookup: CDR1 MNHEY, CDR2 SMNVEV (reference sequence). V lost 2 bases and J lost 9, with 17 bases in between. CDR3 size: 15 residues. The CDR3 reads CASSLGGRGAGEQFF. The CDR3 DNA sequence: TGTGCCAGCAGTTTAGGGGGGAGGGGGGCCGGTGAGCAGTTCTTC.

The CDR3 loop is CASRPGTPGAEAFF. CDR3 bases: TGTGCCAGCAGGCCCGGCACACCTGGAGCTGAAGCTTTCTTT. V is TRBV7-3 and J is TRBJ1-1; no reliable D call. V was trimmed by 6 bases and J by 6 bases, leaving 17 bases between them. This CDR3 is built from 14 residues. CDR1 and CDR2 (germline): SGHTA, FQGTGA.

Only a few counts were recorded for this clone. This chain links TRBV11-2 with TRBJ2-1; D is ambiguous. V was trimmed by 0 bases and J by 0 bases, leaving 6 bases between them. From germline, CDR1 is SGHAT and CDR2 FQNNGV. The CDR3 is 15 amino acids. CDR3: CASSLERNSYNEQFF. The CDR3 coding sequence is TGTGCCAGCAGCTTAGAGCGGAACTCCTACAATGAGCAGTTCTTC.

J is TRBJ1-5 and V is TRBV7-9; TRBD1 aligns across 10 bases. Germline assignment: CDR1 SEHNR and CDR2 FQNEAQ (reference sequence). This CDR3 contains 14 residues. After removal of 7 bases from V and 4 bases from J, the junction contained 4 bases not matched to a gene. CDR3 DNA sequence: TGTGCCAGCACCTGGGGACAGGGGAATCAGCCCCAGCATTTT. It translates to CASTWGQGNQPQHF.

This chain joins TRBV7-9 and TRBJ2-5, with no clear D. V lost 3 bases and J lost 5, with 7 bases in between. The germline V gene encodes CDR1 SEHNR and CDR2 FQNEAQ (reference sequence). This CDR3 has 12 amino acids. In DNA form, the CDR3 reads TGTGCCAGCAGCTTTTCGGTGGAGACCCAGTACTTC. Translation: CASSFSVETQYF.

The chain recombines TRBV6-1 with TRBJ2-7; 7 positions agree with TRBD1. Trimming at V came to 1 base and at J to 6 bases, leaving 6 bases not matched to a gene. Germline CDR1 is MNHNS and CDR2 is SASEGT. The CDR3 is made up of 14 amino acids. The CDR3 sequence is CASSEGRTGGEQYF. CDR3 DNA: TGTGCCAGCAGTGAAGGGAGGACAGGCGGCGAGCAGTACTTC.

V and J are TRBV5-4 and TRBJ2-3; TRBD1 matches at 10 bases. V was pared by 4 bases and J by 3 bases, with 14 bases of the junction left unmatched. Germline V gene sequence: CDR1 SGHNT, CDR2 YYREEE (reference sequence). CDR3 length: 18 residues. The CDR3 DNA reads as TGTGCCAGCAGCCCGGACAGGGGGGGGATCGCGGAGACAGATACGCAGTATTTT. Encoded protein: CASSPDRGGIAETDTQYF.

The V call is TRBV29-1, the J call TRBJ1-1; tentative D call: TRBD1 (5 bases). V was pared by 2 bases and J by 0 bases, with 10 bases between. CDR1 is SQVTM and CDR2 is ANQGSEA in the germline V gene. CDR3 length: 14 amino acids. The CDR3 nucleotides read TGCAGCGTTGAAATCGCAGGGATGAACACTGAAGCTTTCTTT. This gives the protein CSVEIAGMNTEAFF.

V usage is TRBV4-1 and J usage is TRBJ1-5, with 8 bases aligning to TRBD1. Germline values: CDR1 MGHRA, CDR2 YSYEKL. The CDR3 is made up of 14 amino acids. The trim removed 4 bases at V and 6 bases at J, leaving 5 bases unmatched. CDR3 sequence (DNA): TGCGCCAGCAGCCGAGAGGACAGGGCTCAGCCCCAGCATTTT. Translation: CASSREDRAQPQHF.

This clone was detected a few times. The chain carries TRBV6-2 or TRBV6-3 and TRBJ2-2; 12 bases agree with TRBD2. Unmatched junction bases numbered 5, after V lost 2 bases and J lost 4 bases. Germline CDR1 MNHEY, CDR2 SVGEGT. The CDR3 totals 17 residues. CDR3 in DNA: TGTGCCAGCAGTTACCCTAGCGGGGGGGCGTTCACCGGGGAGCTGTTTTTT. Amino acids: CASSYPSGGAFTGELFF.